Each of the 7 T cell receptor beta chains below was sequenced from the same sample in a study of blood T cell repertoires in COVID-19. The assay was immunoSEQ multiplex PCR, and TCRdb's table has in-frame clones only and misses some. The sample holds around 70,000 clones, roughly 80% seen once. The sample taken for sequencing was peripheral blood. The receptors shown here come from a woman of 80 years or more with active or convalescent COVID-19.

The chain employs TRBV12-5 and TRBJ2-1, with TRBD2 matching over 9 bases. Per the germline V gene, CDR1 is LGHNT and CDR2 is FRNRAP. V lost 0 bases, J lost 0 bases, and 9 bases stayed unmatched. This CDR3 is built from 19 residues. In DNA form, the CDR3 reads TGTGCTAGTGGTTTGGTACGGGGTAGCGGGAGTGGCTCCTACAATGAGCAGTTCTTC. Its protein is CASGLVRGSGSGSYNEQFF. Variable domain in full (rest from reference TRBV12-5 and TRBJ2-1): DARVTQTPRHKVTEMGQEVTMRCQPILGHNTVFWYRQTMMQGLELLAYFRNRAPLDDSGMPKDRFSAEMPDATLATLKIQPSEPRDSAVYFCASGLVRGSGSGSYNEQFFGPGTRLTVL.

This clone was found once. V and J are TRBV6-2 or TRBV6-3 and TRBJ2-7, with D possibly matching TRBD1 (7 bases). Germline assignment: CDR1 MNHEY and CDR2 SVGEGT. CDR3 length: 17 residues. V was pared by 4 bases and J by 4 bases, with 23 bases between. The CDR3 DNA follows: TGTGCCAGCAGTTCGCCCGATCAGGGGGGCCCGGGGTACGAGCAGTACTTC. Amino acids: CASSSPDQGGPGYEQYF.

This clone has a handful of counts. The chain couples TRBV7-8 to TRBJ2-1; D call uncertain. The CDR3 loop spans 11 amino acids. V lost 1 base and J lost 8, with 3 bases in between. Germline CDR1 is SGHVS and CDR2 is FQNEAQ. CDR3: CASSLGDEQFF. CDR3 nucleotide sequence: TGTGCCAGCAGCTTAGGCGATGAGCAGTTCTTC.

This chain connects TRBV5-4 to TRBJ2-7; TRBD1 agrees at 9 bases. With V trimmed by 4 bases and J by 7 bases, 12 bases remained unmatched. Germline V gene sequence: CDR1 SGHNT, CDR2 YYREEE (reference sequence). There are 15 residues in the CDR3. The CDR3 sequence: CASSLWTGVYREQYF. CDR3 nucleotides: TGTGCCAGCAGCCTGTGGACAGGGGTTTATAGGGAGCAGTACTTC.

The chain recombines TRBV7-8 with TRBJ1-1; D possibly corresponds to TRBD1 (6 bases). Germline V gives CDR1 SGHVS, CDR2 FQNEAQ. The length of the CDR3 is 14 residues. The V gene lost 1 base and the J gene lost 1 base, with 7 bases spanning the gap. The CDR3: CASSLGDTNTEAFF. DNA for the CDR3: TGTGCCAGCAGCTTAGGGGACACGAACACTGAAGCTTTCTTT.

The chain has TRBV6-5 and TRBJ1-2; TRBD1 matches at 7 bases. The V gene end was trimmed by 4 bases and the J gene end by 4 bases; junction bases not matched to a gene: 3. This CDR3 region has 13 residues. Per the germline V gene, CDR1 is MNHEY and CDR2 is SVGAGI. The CDR3 DNA sequence: TGTGCCAGCAGTTTGGCAGGGGGCTATGGCTACACCTTC. Protein sequence: CASSLAGGYGYTF.

This clone has just one count. J is TRBJ1-2 and V is TRBV19; D perhaps matches TRBD1 (5 bases). This CDR3 spans 14 amino acids. Germline V lookup: CDR1 LNHDA, CDR2 SQIVND (reference sequence). V lost 7 bases and J 7 bases, leaving 19 bases between the germline ends. The DNA for the CDR3 is TGTGCCAGTACCTCAGCAACGGGACTTGGTGGCTACACCTTC. Residues: CASTSATGLGGYTF. Full variable domain (missing parts from reference TRBV19 and TRBJ1-2): DGGITQSPKYLFRKEGQNVTLSCEQNLNHDAMYWYRQDPGQGLRLIYYSQIVNDFQKGDIAEGYSVSREKKESFPLTVTSAQKNPTAFYLCASTSATGLGGYTFGSGTRLTVV.